The T cell receptor (beta chain) described here comes from a study of vaccination effects on CD4 cells after COVID-19. Antigen-specific CD4+ T cells were first expanded with viral peptide pools by the ViraFEST assay and only then sequenced. The authors isolated CD4+ T cells after 9 to 10 days of culture. Each participant was administered two doses of either the BNT162b2 or the mRNA-1273 vaccine. With respect to this clone: Its specificity is unknown.

Profiling relied on immunoSEQ multiplex PCR, and the TCRdb table lists in-frame clones only, not all of them. The data hold approximately 70,000 clones, with approximately 81% observed a single time. After removal of 4 bases from V and 5 bases from J, the junction contained 7 bases not matched to a gene. The CDR3 runs 14 residues. Germline CDR1 SGHRS, CDR2 YFSETQ. The clonotype was recovered from a human donor who received a COVID-19 vaccine. The genes are TRBV5-1 and TRBJ2-3; 7 nucleotides agree with TRBD2. This material consisted of CD4+ T cells from PBMCs cultured with HCoV-229E spike peptides, taken after COVID-19 vaccination. The CDR3 DNA sequence: TGCGCCAGCAGCCTCGGGGGGAACGGAGATACGCAGTATTTT. This encodes CASSLGGNGDTQYF.